What follows describes a single T cell receptor (beta chain). No cognate antigen has been identified for it. Base qualities are not provided; no much larger clone lies one nucleotide away. TCR beta libraries were generated from genomic DNA with the immunoSEQ kit, following the manufacturer's recommendations. To prepare the libraries, a first multiplex PCR with proprietary primers was run, followed by a second PCR that added unique barcodes, and a bead cleanup was done after each round. A kit-provided positive control reaction and a negative control reaction were included in every sample batch. The final libraries underwent checking on an Agilent 4200 TapeStation D1000 ScreenTape, volumetric pooling, and quantification by qPCR. Sequencing ran on an Illumina NextSeq500 with a MidOutput 150-cycle cartridge, using 156 Read1 and 15 Index1 cycles with kit custom primers. The pooled library was loaded at approximately 0.95 pM with roughly 19% PhiX control spiked in. The authors processed their data as follows. The vendor-processed data were analyzed in R, and a clonotype was defined as all T cells that share the same CDR3 nucleotide sequence. For clone abundance analyses, frequencies were normalized to the 10,000 most abundant clones per sample. Public T cell clones, which averaged fewer than five per sample, were excluded before analysis. Tumor-enriched and baseline blood-enriched clonotypes were defined by at least a 32-fold difference in abundance between compartments. A beta-binomial differential abundance model was used to identify clonotypes that were expanded or contracted between blood time points. Tumor-blood repertoire similarity was measured with the Baroni-Urbani and Buser coefficient, and group comparisons used two-tailed Wilcoxon tests in R. Entries here come from immuneACCESS through TCRdb and include only in-frame sequences with V and J called. Some clones fail to appear in such tables; in the studies checked, an unresolved V gene covers under half of the shortfall, and the cause of the remainder is unknown. Clone size and V and J calls were adopted from that table, with D and trimming inferred from the DNA. Within this sample are some 130,000 clones, with roughly 77% of them counted one time only. 1.5% to 2% of the sample rests with the top ten.

Per the publication, the time point label means: blood 2 weeks post-SBRT. The treatment or condition tag for this specimen amounts to: 15 Gy SBRT to primary tumor, nephrectomy 4 weeks later. Serial peripheral blood from radiation-treated patients was sampled at baseline, 2 weeks and 4 weeks after SBRT to track tumor-enriched clonotypes. Every patient's renal cell carcinoma showed clear cell pathology. Genomic DNA for TCR sequencing was prepared using the QIAamp DNA Blood Mini Kit (Qiagen). Only samples passing all quality control checks were included in the analyses. This record belongs to a study of radiation and T cells in renal cell carcinoma (dated by TCRdb to 2018 to 2021). Context from the whole study: Samples were obtained from a clinical trial, in which 15 Gy stereotactic body radiation therapy was delivered to primary renal cell carcinomas and nephrectomy was performed 4 weeks later. A total of roughly 53 samples underwent TCR beta sequencing, made up of about 25 tumors and about 27 peripheral blood samples. Across all 50 or so samples, 3,800,000 or so unique CDR3 nucleotide sequences encoding around 2,500,000 unique CDR3 amino acid sequences were identified. Results the study describes overall, beyond this receptor: Top tumor clonotypes rose in blood from baseline to 2 weeks post-radiation, then contracted by 4 weeks, suggesting transient expansion of tumor-resident clones. Because no pretreatment tumor biopsies were available, whether clonotypes were present in the tumor at baseline could not be determined. The single-armed trial design could not address effects of radiation dose or scheduling on the TCR repertoire. Changes in the blood repertoire were not tracked past 4 weeks after treatment.

CDR1 KGHSH and CDR2 LQKENI were looked up in the germline V gene. The CDR3 has 14 amino acids, counting the end cysteine and phenylalanine. Just the 42-base CDR3 DNA is kept, in frame starting at base 1. V drops 3 bases and J drops 4 bases, leaving 12 bases in between. The chain couples TRBV18 to TRBJ1-1; TRBD1 is a possible D gene, resting on 6 matching bases. The starting material was blood, obtained from a patient whose treatment included radiotherapy and nephrectomy. The sequence was collected from a woman aged 60-70 years with renal cell carcinoma. The CDR3 region: CASSPRDKRTEAFF. The DNA is as follows: TGTGCCAGCTCACCGCGGGACAAACGCACTGAAGCTTTCTTT.